The rows below give T cell receptor beta chains drawn from one sample of a study of T-cell reconstitution after alpha-beta-depleted transplantation in children. TCRdb re-called the PCR reads through MiXCR, storing one row per CDR3 protein. The data show fewer than 450,000 distinct CDR3 sequences, roughly 16% seen once. The material was PBMCs, mostly from graft donor cells, obtained 360 days after TCRalphabeta/CD19-depleted stem cell transplant. The receptors stem from a male patient between 2 and 15 years old who had a stem cell transplant for acute lymphoblastic leukemia, so the T cells may come from the graft donor. Each CDR3 is given with its conserved first and last residue. A D gene is named only where the DNA matches it firmly. The listing skips clone size in some rows; elsewhere it reads once, few, many or a size class.

len	abundance	d_gene	v_gene	j_gene	CDR3nt	CDR3aa
15	.	TRBD1	TRBV28	TRBJ1-3	TGTGCCAGCACCCCCTCGACAGGGTTGGGAAACACCATATATTTT	CASTPSTGLGNTIYF
15	few	.	TRBV4-3	TRBJ2-5	TGCGCCAGCAGCCAAGATTGGCCGACACAAGAGACCCAGTACTTC	CASSQDWPTQETQYF
12	many	.	TRBV6-5	TRBJ2-7	TGTGCCAGCAGTCAGATCGACGGTCTTGTTTTCTTC	CASSQIDGLVFF
13	.	.	TRBV6-2/TRBV6-3	TRBJ1-2	TGTGCCAGCAGTTACTCCCGAGGGGGAGGCTACACCTTC	CASSYSRGGGYTF
17	few	TRBD2	TRBV5-1	TRBJ2-1	TGCGCCAGCAGCATGACTAGCGGGAGTGACTCCTACAATGAGCAGTTCTTC	CASSMTSGSDSYNEQFF
18	many	TRBD2	TRBV20-1	TRBJ2-3	TGCAGTGCTAGAGATATAGAGACTAGCGGAGGGGGGGTCCATACGCAGTATTTT	CSARDIETSGGGVHTQYF
14	few	.	TRBV5-1	TRBJ2-1	TGCGCCAGCAGCTTGTGGGTATCCTACAATGAGCAGTTCTTC	CASSLWVSYNEQFF
14	.	.	TRBV12-3/TRBV12-4	TRBJ1-5	TGTGCCAGCAGTCCCCTGACGGACAATCAGCCCCAGCATTTT	CASSPLTDNQPQHF
18	many	.	TRBV28	TRBJ2-5	TGTGCCAGCAGTTATTGGGGGGACAGATTAGCGGGACAAGAGACCCAGTACTTC	CASSYWGDRLAGQETQYF
14	many	.	TRBV2	TRBJ2-7	TGTGCCTCACAGAGGGGGGTTGGCACCTACGAGCAGTACTTC	CASQRGVGTYEQYF
15	.	.	TRBV3-1	TRBJ1-2	TGTGCCAGCAGCCAAGATTATTGGGGAGGGTATGGCTACACCTTC	CASSQDYWGGYGYTF
16	few	TRBD2	TRBV7-2	TRBJ2-1	TGTGCCAGCAGCTCCGTTGCGGGACTAGCCCCCAATGAGCAGTTCTTC	CASSSVAGLAPNEQFF
16	few	.	TRBV5-1	TRBJ2-4	TGCGCCAGCAGCAGTGGCAGGGCCGGATCCAAAAACATTCAGTACTTC	CASSSGRAGSKNIQYF
16	many	TRBD2	TRBV5-6	TRBJ2-5	TGTGCCAGCAGCTTGGATTGGGCTAGCGGACAAGAGACCCAGTACTTC	CASSLDWASGQETQYF
15	few	.	TRBV25-1	TRBJ1-3	TGTGCCAGCAGTGACCGGGGGTTTTCTGGAAACACCATATATTTT	CASSDRGFSGNTIYF
12	once	TRBD2	TRBV30	TRBJ2-7	TGTGCTGCAGGCGGGACTAGCGGCGAGCAGTACTTC	CAAGGTSGEQYF
16	few	TRBD1	TRBV6-5	TRBJ2-4	TGTGCCAGCAGTTACTCAACAGGGGAGGCCAAAAACATTCAGTACTTC	CASSYSTGEAKNIQYF
14	.	TRBD1	TRBV20-1	TRBJ2-7	TGCAGTGCTAGAGGCCGACAGGGGTCCTACGAGCAGTACTTC	CSARGRQGSYEQYF
15	few	.	TRBV4-1	TRBJ2-3	TGCGCCAGCAGCCCACAGGGCGCTAGCACAGATACGCAGTATTTT	CASSPQGASTDTQYF
15	.	.	TRBV28	TRBJ2-3	TGTGCCAGCAGGCGAACCGGGACCTACACAGATACGCAGTATTTT	CASRRTGTYTDTQYF
16	few	.	TRBV21-1	TRBJ2-5	TGTGCCAGCAGCAAAGCGCCTACAACGGTTCCGGAGACCCAGTACTTC	CASSKAPTTVPETQYF
17	.	TRBD2	TRBV9	TRBJ2-3	TGTGCCAGCGCCGGTAACTTCGGGACTACTCGCACAGATACGCAGTATTTT	CASAGNFGTTRTDTQYF
16	.	.	TRBV29-1	TRBJ2-1	TGCAGCGTTGTAGGCGGGCGACTGATACCCTACAATGAGCAGTTCTTC	CSVVGGRLIPYNEQFF
13	few	.	TRBV12-3/TRBV12-4	TRBJ2-7	TGTGCCAGCAGTTCGGGACACTCCTACGAGCAGTACTTC	CASSSGHSYEQYF
13	.	TRBD1	TRBV12-3/TRBV12-4	TRBJ1-2	TGTGCCAGCCGAATGACAGGGGGCGACGGCTACACCTTC	CASRMTGGDGYTF
14	few	.	TRBV24-1	TRBJ2-1	TGTGCCACCAGTGATTTAGATAGGGGAGATGAGCAGTTCTTC	CATSDLDRGDEQFF
13	once	.	TRBV18	TRBJ2-5	TGTGCCAGCTCACCGAACAGCAAAGAGACCCAGTACTTC	CASSPNSKETQYF
14	few	.	TRBV20-1	TRBJ1-1	TGCAGTGCTAGAGCGGCTCTATGGGACACTGAAGCTTTCTTT	CSARAALWDTEAFF
15	few	TRBD1	TRBV4-2	TRBJ2-3	TGTGCCAGCAGCCAAGATCCGGGGACAGCAGATACGCAGTATTTT	CASSQDPGTADTQYF
15	few	.	TRBV9	TRBJ2-6	TGTGCCAGCAGCGTGGGGGGCTCTGGGGCCAACGTCCTGACTTTC	CASSVGGSGANVLTF
15	many	.	TRBV3-1	TRBJ2-7	TGTGCCAGCAGCCAATGGGGAACGCCCTCTAGGGAGCAGTACTTC	CASSQWGTPSREQYF
12	few	.	TRBV6-5	TRBJ1-6	TGTGCCAGCAGTTCCGACAGGATACCCCTCCACTTT	CASSSDRIPLHF
15	.	.	TRBV5-1	TRBJ2-1	TGCGCCAGCAGCTCTCATAGCGGTACCTACAATGAGCAGTTCTTC	CASSSHSGTYNEQFF
15	few	.	TRBV20-1	TRBJ2-1	TGCAGTGCTAGGCCCTACAGGATCCCCTACAATGAGCAGTTCTTC	CSARPYRIPYNEQFF
12	.	.	TRBV20-1	TRBJ2-1	TGCAGTTCCCATCGGCCCCCCAATGAGCAGTTCTTC	CSSHRPPNEQFF
13	.	.	TRBV20-1	TRBJ2-7	TGCAGTGCTAGAGTCAGGGGATTTCGCGAGCAGTACTTC	CSARVRGFREQYF
14	few	.	TRBV28	TRBJ2-3	TGTGCCAGCAGTCCACAGGATCTACCAGATACGCAGTATTTT	CASSPQDLPDTQYF
14	.	.	TRBV12-3/TRBV12-4	TRBJ1-1	TGTGCCAGCACCCATCTGCGGGAAAACACTGAAGCTTTCTTT	CASTHLRENTEAFF
15	.	.	TRBV20-1	TRBJ1-5	TGCAGTGCTTTAGGATTGGACGGATACAATCAGCCCCAGCATTTT	CSALGLDGYNQPQHF
14	few	.	TRBV7-2	TRBJ2-1	TGTGCCAGCAGCTTTGACGGCCTGTACAATGAGCAGTTCTTC	CASSFDGLYNEQFF
13	.	.	TRBV7-2	TRBJ2-7	TGTGCCAGCAGCTTGAGCAGGGAGAGTGAGCAGTACTTC	CASSLSRESEQYF
13	many	.	TRBV5-1	TRBJ2-5	TGCGCCAGCAGTCTGGACCCCGGGGAGACCCAGTACTTC	CASSLDPGETQYF
19	.	.	TRBV9	TRBJ2-1	TGTGCCAGCAGCGTAGCGGGAGAACGAAGGGAACTAGGAGTCGATGAGCAGTTCTTC	CASSVAGERRELGVDEQFF
16	many	TRBD2	TRBV20-1	TRBJ2-3	TGCAGTGCTAGGCCCCGAACTAGCGATCTTACAGATACGCAGTATTTT	CSARPRTSDLTDTQYF
12	few	.	TRBV28	TRBJ1-1	TGTGCCAGCAGTTTTGAATGGACTGAAGCTTTCTTT	CASSFEWTEAFF
17	few	TRBD2	TRBV20-1	TRBJ2-1	TGCAGTGCTAACCCTTTCACTAGCGGGAGCGGTGGCAATGAGCAGTTCTTC	CSANPFTSGSGGNEQFF
16	few	.	TRBV4-1	TRBJ2-7	TGCGCCAGCAGCCTTTCAGGAGGGGAGGATTTCTACGAGCAGTACTTC	CASSLSGGEDFYEQYF
13	few	.	TRBV5-1	TRBJ2-1	TGCGCCAGCAGTGATGGTCCGGGCAATGAGCAGTTCTTC	CASSDGPGNEQFF
14	few	TRBD1	TRBV12-3/TRBV12-4	TRBJ2-1	TGTGCCAGCGGACCGGGACAGGGAAGCAATGAGCAGTTCTTC	CASGPGQGSNEQFF
14	.	.	TRBV20-1	TRBJ1-6	TGCAGTGCTAGACAGGGAAACCCTAATTCACCCCTCCACTTT	CSARQGNPNSPLHF
15	few	TRBD1	TRBV12-3/TRBV12-4	TRBJ1-4	TGTGCCAGCAGTCCCCAGGGGGTGACTAATGAAAAACTGTTTTTT	CASSPQGVTNEKLFF
16	few	TRBD2	TRBV4-2	TRBJ2-1	TGTGCCAGCAGCCGAACCGGGACTAGCGGGGGTGGTGAGCAGTTCTTC	CASSRTGTSGGGEQFF
15	.	.	TRBV4-3	TRBJ2-5	TGCGCCAGCAGCCAAGATCCGCTAGCGATGGAGACCCAGTACTTC	CASSQDPLAMETQYF